This T cell receptor beta chain appears in the sequencing data of a study of T cells in Graves' hyperthyroidism and ophthalmopathy. Study conclusions and caveats: Among thyroid clonotypes expanded above 0.001, most also appeared in blood.

Not enrolled were patients with uncontrolled infection, other autoimmune disease, pregnancy or lactation. Clinical symptoms, serum thyroxine, TRAb, thyroid ultrasound and orbital computed tomography informed diagnoses. Extraction of PBMCs used 8.5 to 10 ml of fresh peripheral blood. As to this clonotype: The target antigen is unknown.

Authors of the study amplified TCR beta CDR3 regions from RNA transcripts. Carried out on the TCR CDR3, a first-round RT-PCR used the HTBI primer set. Each CDR3 protein is one row after TCRdb ran MiXCR on the multiplex PCR reads. The repertoire holds around 300,000 distinct CDR3 sequences, with roughly 15% as singletons. From germline, CDR1 is SGHRS and CDR2 YFSETQ. The CDR3 consists of 15 residues. Trimming pared 0 bases from V and 4 bases from J, leaving 14 bases between. The receptor's source is a middle-aged woman with Graves' hyperthyroidism. The sample comprised blood. V gene TRBV5-1 combines with J gene TRBJ2-7; D is perhaps TRBD1 (6 bases). The CDR3 protein is CASSLGPQGEYEQYF. The CDR3 bases are TGCGCCAGCAGCTTGGGACCACAGGGTGAATACGAGCAGTACTTC.